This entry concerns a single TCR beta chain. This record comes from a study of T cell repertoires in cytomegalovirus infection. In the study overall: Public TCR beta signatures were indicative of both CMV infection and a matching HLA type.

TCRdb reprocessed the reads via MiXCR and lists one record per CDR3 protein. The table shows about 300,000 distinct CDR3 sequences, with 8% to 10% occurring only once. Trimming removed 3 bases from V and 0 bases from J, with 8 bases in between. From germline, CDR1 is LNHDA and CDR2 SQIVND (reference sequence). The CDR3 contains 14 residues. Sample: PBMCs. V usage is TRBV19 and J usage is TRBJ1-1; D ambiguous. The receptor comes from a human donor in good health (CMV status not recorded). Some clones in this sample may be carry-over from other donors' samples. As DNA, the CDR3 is TGTGCCAGTAGTATCAGCCGGTTGAACACTGAAGCTTTCTTT. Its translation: CASSISRLNTEAFF. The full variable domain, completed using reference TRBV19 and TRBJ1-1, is DGGITQSPKYLFRKEGQNVTLSCEQNLNHDAMYWYRQDPGQGLRLIYYSQIVNDFQKGDIAEGYSVSREKKESFPLTVTSAQKNPTAFYLCASSISRLNTEAFFGQGTRLTVV.